These 24 T cell receptor beta chains originate from one sample sequenced in a study of metastatic and nonmetastatic thyroid tumors. Patients had received no treatment of any kind before thyroid surgery. TCRdb re-called clones via MiXCR from the PCR reads. The data show over 9,000 clones, with around a quarter seen just once and around 10% held by the top ten. The sequenced sample consisted of tumor tissue. These receptors all come from a female donor with papillary thyroid cancer or a benign thyroid nodule (not recorded which). Some clones in this sample may be carry-over from other donors' samples.

This clone was seen more than once but under ten times. The gene calls are TRBV5-1 and TRBJ1-5, with D possibly TRBD1 on 5 matching bases. The CDR3 spans 15 residues. Germline loops: CDR1 SGHRS, CDR2 YFSETQ. Trimming took off 4 bases at V and 1 base at J, with 12 bases between the two ends. The CDR3 bases are TGCGCCAGCAGCGATTCGGGGGGAAGCAATCAGCCCCAGCATTTT. It encodes CASSDSGGSNQPQHF.

The chain employs TRBV5-1 and TRBJ2-3, with D unresolved. Trimming pared 4 bases from V and 1 base from J, leaving 7 bases between. Germline-derived CDR1 and CDR2 are SGHRS and YFSETQ. The CDR3 length is 13 residues. CDR3 bases: TGCGCCAGCAGCCTGCCGGGCACAGATACGCAGTATTTT. Protein: CASSLPGTDTQYF. Full variable domain (outside the CDR3, taken from reference TRBV5-1 and TRBJ2-3): KAGVTQTPRYLIKTRGQQVTLSCSPISGHRSVSWYQQTPGQGLQFLFEYFSETQRNKGNFPGRFSGRQFSNSRSEMNVSTLELGDSALYLCASSLPGTDTQYFGPGTRLTVL.

In this sample, this clone turned up a few times. The rearrangement links TRBV6-4 to TRBJ2-3; D is perhaps TRBD2 (6 bases). Germline V CDR1 and CDR2: MRHNA, SNTAGT. This CDR3 contains 15 residues. Between the trimmed V and J ends, which lost 0 bases and 1 base, there was a span of 8 bases. The CDR3 is CASSDSGGGTDTQYF. In DNA, the CDR3 is TGTGCCAGCAGTGACTCGGGCGGGGGCACAGATACGCAGTATTTT.

The rearrangement uses TRBV7-9 and TRBJ1-5; D is unresolved. Germline V lookup: CDR1 SEHNR, CDR2 FQNEAQ (reference sequence). Trimming removed 5 bases from V and 1 base from J, with 6 bases in between. The CDR3 extends over 13 amino acids. The CDR3 DNA is TGTGCCAGCAGCCCCCTAAGCAATCAGCCCCAGCATTTT. Translated: CASSPLSNQPQHF.

By share, this clone ranks as medium-sized. V usage is TRBV27 and J usage is TRBJ1-1; the D gene is possibly TRBD1 (5 bases). Trimming stripped 2 bases from V and 1 base from J, with 14 bases between. The CDR3 contains 16 residues. The germline V gene encodes CDR1 MNHEY and CDR2 SMNVEV (reference sequence). In DNA form, the CDR3 reads TGTGCCAGCAGTTTAGCGGGGCGGGCTAAGAACACTGAAGCTTTCTTT. Its translation: CASSLAGRAKNTEAFF.

The chain recombines TRBV19 with TRBJ2-1, with 14 bases aligning to TRBD2. Germline V gene sequence: CDR1 LNHDA, CDR2 SQIVND (reference sequence). The CDR3 length is 13 residues. V dropped 8 bases and J dropped 16; count of bases not matched to a gene: 10. This chain's CDR3 is CASSTSGRAKGFF. As DNA, the CDR3 is TGTGCCAGTTCGACTAGCGGGAGGGCCAAGGGTTTCTTC.

The chain joins TRBV20-1 to TRBJ1-3, with 7 bases lining up with TRBD1. Germline V CDR1 and CDR2: DFQATT, SNEGSKA (reference sequence). The CDR3 length is 15 residues. Germline trimming cut 0 bases from V and 2 bases from J; bases unmatched to any gene: 4. The CDR3, as DNA: TGCAGTGCTAGAGATCCGACAGGGACTGGAAACACCATATATTTT. Amino acids: CSARDPTGTGNTIYF.

This clone came up a few times. V and J are TRBV7-6 and TRBJ2-7; D is undetermined. The ends were cut back, 1 base at V and 8 bases at J, with 9 bases in the middle. CDR3 length: 12 amino acids. The germline V gene has CDR1 SGHVS and CDR2 FNYEAQ. Here the CDR3 DNA reads TGTGCCAGCAGCTTAGAAGGGTCAAAGCAGTACTTC. Translated: CASSLEGSKQYF.

CDR3 bases: TGTGCCAGCTCGGGACAGGAGAACACTGAAGCTTTCTTT. Its translation is CASSGQENTEAFF. The chain uses TRBV6-2 or TRBV6-3 and TRBJ1-1; 8 bases align to TRBD1. The J segment lost 1 base and the V segment lost 8 bases, leaving 3 bases of the junction unmatched. Germline V gene lookup returns CDR1 MNHEY and CDR2 SVGEGT. The CDR3 spans 13 residues.

This clone was detected only a few times. V and J are TRBV20-1 and TRBJ2-2; D may be TRBD2 (5 bases). The V and J ends lost 2 bases and 1 base respectively, with 17 bases between them. The CDR3 is 17 amino acids. CDR1 and CDR2 from the germline V gene are DFQATT and SNEGSKA (reference sequence). CDR3 amino acids: CSARPLGAEQNTGELFF. The CDR3 bases are TGCAGTGCTAGACCTCTAGGAGCGGAACAGAACACCGGGGAGCTGTTTTTT.

In DNA, the CDR3 is TGTGCCTGGAGTCCTCCGGGCACCTACGAGCAGTACTTC. This encodes CAWSPPGTYEQYF. V usage is TRBV30 and J usage is TRBJ2-7; no clear D. This CDR3 has 13 residues. The V gene lost 2 bases and the J gene lost 2 bases, with 10 bases spanning the gap. CDR1 GTSNPN and CDR2 SVGIG come from the germline V gene (reference sequence). The complete variable domain, with remaining parts taken from reference TRBV30 and TRBJ2-7, reads SQTIHQWPATLVQPVGSPLSLECTVEGTSNPNLYWYRQAAGRGLQLLFYSVGIGQISSEVPQNLSASRPQDRQFILSSKKLLLSDSGFYLCAWSPPGTYEQYFGPGTRLTVT.

The gene calls are TRBV25-1 and TRBJ2-2; D might be TRBD2 (6 bases). Per the germline V gene, CDR1 is MGHDK and CDR2 is SYGVNS. Trimming removed 3 bases from V and 5 bases from J, with 16 bases in between. CDR3 length: 16 amino acids. Here the CDR3 reads CASSELGGTATGELFF. The DNA of the CDR3 is TGTGCCAGCAGTGAGCTCGGAGGGACGGCAACCGGGGAGCTGTTTTTT. The variable domain in full, with the rest retrieved from reference TRBV25-1 and TRBJ2-2, is EADIYQTPRYLVIGTGKKITLECSQTMGHDKMYWYQQDPGMELHLIHYSYGVNSTEKGDLSSESTVSRIRTEHFPLTLESARPSHTSQYLCASSELGGTATGELFFGEGSRLTVL.

This clone was found a few times. The chain links TRBV15 to TRBJ2-3, with 9 positions matching TRBD2. The CDR3 is 15 residues long. V shed 0 bases and J 4 bases; nucleotides not matched to a gene: 2. Germline assignment: CDR1 LNHNV and CDR2 YYDKDF (reference sequence). The CDR3 spells CATSRETSGADTQYF. CDR3 nucleotide sequence: TGTGCCACCAGCAGAGAGACTAGCGGCGCAGATACGCAGTATTTT.

Concerning this clone itself: At one boundary the junction diverges from the germline segment, which might be a read error. The chain recombines TRBV5-1 with TRBJ1-4; unclear D gene. In germline, CDR1 is SGHRS, CDR2 YFSETQ. There are 13 residues in the CDR3. The CDR3 spells CASSLVGIERLFF. DNA of the CDR3: TGCGCCAGCAGCTTGGTAGGAATTGAAAGACTGTTTTTT.

This clone has more than one count but fewer than ten. This sequence joins TRBV27 and TRBJ1-2; 8 bases are a match to TRBD1. CDR1 is MNHEY and CDR2 is SMNVEV in the germline V gene (reference sequence). With V trimmed by 5 bases and J by 5 bases, 7 bases remained unmatched. CDR3 length: 14 residues. Here the CDR3 DNA reads TGTGCCAGCAGTCCAGGGACAGGAAGTTATGGCTACACCTTC. Protein sequence: CASSPGTGSYGYTF.

The V call is TRBV27, the J call TRBJ1-2, with 8 bases lining up with TRBD1. CDR3 length: 15 residues. Germline V CDR1 and CDR2: MNHEY, SMNVEV (reference sequence). V shed 4 bases and J 6 bases; nucleotides not matched to a gene: 10. CDR3 bases: TGTGCCAGCAGTTCAAAACCGACAGGGGCAAATGGCTACACCTTC. Its protein is CASSSKPTGANGYTF.

In this sample, this clone is medium-sized. This chain links TRBV7-8 with TRBJ1-3, with no clear D. Germline lookup yields CDR1 SGHVS and CDR2 FQNEAQ. The CDR3 loop spans 17 amino acids. V lost 1 base and J 0 bases, leaving 13 bases between the germline ends. For the CDR3, the DNA is TGTGCCAGCAGCTTAGGAACAGCCAGCTACTCTGGAAACACCATATATTTT. This gives the protein CASSLGTASYSGNTIYF.

This chain joins TRBV7-8 and TRBJ1-1; 7 nucleotides align to TRBD1. The trim removed 5 bases at V and 6 bases at J, leaving 15 bases unmatched. Germline V gene lookup returns CDR1 SGHVS and CDR2 FQNEAQ. This CDR3 region has 16 residues. CDR3 amino acids: CASSQIKVTGKSEAFF. The CDR3 DNA reads as TGTGCCAGCAGCCAAATCAAAGTGACAGGGAAGTCTGAAGCTTTCTTT.

The chain uses TRBV28 and TRBJ2-1; D possibly corresponds to TRBD1 (6 bases). The CDR3 is 16 amino acids. The germline V gene encodes CDR1 MDHEN and CDR2 SYDVKM. Trimming cost V 5 bases and J 4 bases, with 18 bases left between them. The CDR3 spells CASSPHGDTGYNEQFF. In DNA, the CDR3 is TGTGCCAGCAGTCCCCACGGGGACACGGGTTACAATGAGCAGTTCTTC.

This clone was counted only a few times. J is TRBJ1-2 and V is TRBV12-3 or TRBV12-4; D not resolved. Trimming pared 7 bases from V and 4 bases from J, leaving 16 bases between. The CDR3 contains 14 residues. The CDR3 here is CASTRTGPTYGYTF. The CDR3 DNA is TGTGCCAGCACACGGACCGGTCCCACCTATGGCTACACCTTC.

By its share, this clone is medium-sized. This chain connects TRBV24-1 to TRBJ2-2, with D tentatively TRBD1 (6 bases). V was pared by 4 bases and J by 6 bases, with 14 bases between. The CDR3 is made up of 15 amino acids. Per the germline V gene, CDR1 is KGHDR and CDR2 is SFDVKD. CDR3 sequence reads: CATSDPRGMAGELFF. The DNA of the CDR3 is TGTGCCACCAGTGACCCGAGGGGGATGGCCGGGGAGCTGTTTTTT.

This clone turned up a few times. The chain carries TRBV6-1 and TRBJ2-1; 12 nucleotides align to TRBD1. The V and J ends lost 5 bases and 8 bases, in that order; junction bases with no gene match: 4. Germline CDR1 MNHNS, CDR2 SASEGT. This CDR3 has 14 amino acids. In nucleotides, the CDR3 is TGTGCCAGCAGTAGGGACAGGGGGCACCATGAGCAGTTCTTC. Residues: CASSRDRGHHEQFF.

This clone is medium-sized (0.01 to 0.1%). The genes are TRBV12-3 or TRBV12-4 and TRBJ1-2; D is undetermined. Between the trimmed V and J ends, which lost 5 bases and 6 bases, there was a span of 13 bases. This CDR3 region has 13 residues. The CDR3 loop is CASSQQRIDGYTF. The CDR3 bases are TGTGCCAGCAGTCAACAGCGAATCGATGGCTACACCTTC.

This clone was seen only a few times. The V and J genes are TRBV6-6 and TRBJ2-2; D call uncertain. V shed 1 base and J shed 3 bases, with 6 bases lying between them. Germline V gene lookup returns CDR1 MNHNY and CDR2 SVGAGI (reference sequence). The CDR3 loop spans 14 amino acids. The CDR3 is CASSYFRDTGELFF. CDR3 coding DNA: TGTGCCAGCAGTTACTTTCGGGACACCGGGGAGCTGTTTTTT.